Shown below are 2 T cell receptor beta chains from a single sample sequenced in a study of OX40 agonist ivuxolimab in advanced cancers. Libraries were prepared by immunoSEQ multiplex PCR; TCRdb keeps only in-frame clonotypes and omits some of them. The sample has around 70,000 clones; about 85% are singletons. The sample consisted of CD4+ or CD8+ T cells sorted from blood, taken in a trial of the OX40 agonist ivuxolimab. These receptors were taken from an adult with an advanced solid tumor such as melanoma, head and neck, liver or kidney cancer.

The chain combines TRBV28 with TRBJ1-5; no clear D. Per the germline V gene, CDR1 is MDHEN and CDR2 is SYDVKM. This CDR3 contains 17 residues. V gave up 3 bases and J gave up 2 bases, with 17 bases separating them. CDR3 sequence: CASSFLEVEVRNQPQHF. CDR3 in DNA: TGTGCCAGCAGTTTCTTGGAGGTGGAGGTCCGCAATCAGCCCCAGCATTTT.

The chain joins TRBV7-7 to TRBJ1-3, with 8 positions matching TRBD1. Losses at the gene ends were 10 bases for V and 2 bases for J; bases not matched to a gene: 4. Looked up from germline, CDR1 is SSHAT and CDR2 is FNYEAQ (reference sequence). This CDR3 is built from 13 residues. The CDR3 DNA follows: TGTGCCACGCAGGGGGCGCCTGGAAACACCATATATTTT. Amino acids: CATQGAPGNTIYF.